This TCR beta chain is drawn from a study of blood T cell repertoires in COVID-19. Study at large: Sources were T cells, B-cell-depleted T cells, or PBMCs; the material itself was cDNA or gDNA.

Those who participated ranged in age from 18 to 89 years and resided in 20 to 30 US areas. Allocation to cohorts depended on clinical history reported by the participants. In the source study's methods: Estimates of nucleated cell counts were drawn from the amplification of reference gene primers. Assay: immunoSEQ multiplex PCR; the TCRdb copy retains only in-frame clones and omits some. That table furnishes V, J and clone size, whereas the DNA furnished D and trimming. The sample has roughly 240,000 clones, roughly 85% seen once; the top ten hold 9.1%. Germline V gives CDR1 GTSNPN, CDR2 SVGIG (reference sequence). The CDR3 runs 13 residues. V dropped 2 bases and J dropped 4; count of bases not matched to a gene: 3.

This chain uses TRBV30 with TRBJ2-5, with 8 bases matching TRBD1. The sequenced sample was PBMCs or T cells enriched from blood (not recorded which). The source of this sequence is a woman aged 50 to 65 with acute COVID-19. CDR3 DNA: TGTGCCTGGAGTTCCGGGACAGGAGAGACCCAGTACTTC. It encodes CAWSSGTGETQYF.